The clone carrying this T cell receptor (beta chain) has a handful of counts. Its antigen is not known. The V and J ends lost 7 bases and 1 base respectively, with 17 bases between them. The CDR3 loop spans 15 amino acids. Germline-derived CDR1 and CDR2 are MNHNS and SASEGT. The sample is drawn from a study of blood T cells in healthy people across ages. General study points: A strong correlation was seen between TCR beta diversity and naive T cell percentage. Long-lived donors had more naive CD4+ cells and higher diversity than aged donors.

Caucasian individuals from Russia who were healthy and aged roughly 6 to 100 acted as donors. PCR was performed a second time for about 7 to 11 cycles using a sample-barcoded 5' primer and a J-beta primer mix. TCRdb reprocessed the 5' RACE reads with MiXCR, giving one entry per CDR3 protein. Among approximately 800,000 distinct CDR3 sequences listed, around three fifths were seen once. This sequence was found in a man aged 40-49 years in good health. The gene calls are TRBV6-1 and TRBJ2-7, with D perhaps matching TRBD2 (6 bases). Sequenced material: blood. The chain's CDR3 is CASNPRLGRSYEQYF. The CDR3 DNA reads TGTGCCAGCAACCCTCGACTAGGACGATCCTACGAGCAGTACTTC.